This T cell receptor beta chain was identified during a study of response to subunit inactivated influenza vaccine (dated by TCRdb to between 2018 and 2020). At the level of the whole study: To follow how T cells responded to a trivalent subunit inactivated influenza vaccine, the researchers relied on deep quantitative profiling of the T cell receptor repertoire. Results the study describes overall, beyond this receptor: It was suggested by the authors that each seasonal influenza vaccination may recruit only a limited number of new T cells.

The CDR3 runs 12 amino acids, cysteine and phenylalanine included. Left in the record is the CDR3 DNA by itself, 36 bases read in frame from the first base. As encoded in the germline V gene (reference sequence), CDR1 is DFQATT while CDR2 is SNEGSKA. The junction shows trimming of 3 bases on V and 5 bases on J, plus 11 bases between the germline ends. Library creation used RT-PCR. The reads were generated on an Illumina HiSeq 2500. TCRdb itself trimmed the public reads at Q25 with fastp, ran MiXCR and retained productive beta chains. Each record represents a unique CDR3 protein, reported with the most common genes and DNA among its rows. Within this sample are under 850,000 distinct CDR3 sequences, with around 20% of them counted one time only. Together, the top ten hold 9.5% to 13% of the sample. Turning to this clonotype: Its antigen is unknown. Base qualities were left out, and no much larger clone turns up one base away.

This chain is built from TRBV20-1 and TRBJ2-7; D gene: possibly TRBD1, on 6 matching bases. This receptor was obtained from a man aged 45-65 years who received an inactivated influenza vaccine. Donor details come from another sample of the same person, matched by shared clones. The sequenced sample was PBMCs from blood, obtained 4 to 6 days after vaccination. The CDR3 region reads CSARQGQDEQYF. The sequenced DNA is TGCAGTGCTAGGCAGGGGCAGGACGAGCAGTACTTC.